A single sample gave rise to the 21 T cell receptor beta chains below, sequenced in a study of shared clonotypes between healthy human individuals. Profiling relied on immunoSEQ multiplex PCR, and the TCRdb table lists in-frame clones only, not all of them. In the table there are fewer than 2.5 million clones, 80% to 95% of which are singletons. Material for sequencing was naive CD4+ T cells from PBMCs. Subset defined: CD45RA+ positively selected. The source of these receptors is a man between 18 and 29 years old in good health. Some clones in this sample may be carry-over from other donors' samples.

The chain carries TRBV5-1 and TRBJ2-3; the D is unclear. Germline-derived CDR1 and CDR2 are SGHRS and YFSETQ. CDR3 length: 15 residues. Trimming took 3 bases from V and 0 from J, leaving 11 bases between them. CDR3 protein: CASSSTPSSTDTQYF. CDR3 nucleotide sequence: TGCGCCAGCAGCTCCACCCCTTCTAGCACAGATACGCAGTATTTT.

The chain employs TRBV11-3 and TRBJ2-6, with D uncertain. Germline V lookup: CDR1 SGHNT, CDR2 YENEEA. This CDR3 spans 15 amino acids. V was trimmed by 4 bases and J by 0 bases, leaving 7 bases between them. The CDR3 spells CASSSVISGANVLTF. CDR3 nucleotide sequence: TGTGCCAGCAGCTCTGTCATCTCTGGGGCCAACGTCCTGACTTTC. The whole variable domain, filled in from reference TRBV11-3 and TRBJ2-6, reads EAGVVQSPRYKIIEKKQPVAFWCNPISGHNTLYWYLQNLGQGPELLIRYENEEAVDDSQLPKDRFSAERLKGVDSTLKIQPAELGDSAVYLCASSSVISGANVLTFGAGSRLTVL.

This chain connects TRBV10-3 to TRBJ2-1; 10 bases line up with TRBD1. The CDR3 spans 14 residues. The germline CDR1 and CDR2 sequences are ENHRY and SYGVKD. Trimming at V came to 5 bases and at J to 5 bases, leaving 3 bases not matched to a gene. CDR3 residues: CAISRGQGDNEQFF. The CDR3 bases are TGTGCCATCAGTCGAGGACAGGGGGACAATGAGCAGTTCTTC.

The genes are TRBV11-1 and TRBJ2-2; no reliable D call. The germline V gene has CDR1 SGHAT and CDR2 FQDESV (reference sequence). The CDR3 sequence is 16 residues long. V gave up 5 bases and J gave up 1 base, with 14 bases separating them. CDR3 amino acids: CASSPRTRRNTGELFF. CDR3 bases: TGTGCCAGCAGCCCTCGGACCAGGCGGAACACCGGGGAGCTGTTTTTT. Combining the CDR3 with reference TRBV11-1 and TRBJ2-2 gives the whole variable domain EAEVAQSPRYKITEKSQAVAFWCDPISGHATLYWYRQILGQGPELLVQFQDESVVDDSQLPKDRFSAERLKGVDSTLKIQPAELGDSAMYLCASSPRTRRNTGELFFGEGSRLTVL.

This clone has more than one count but fewer than ten. This chain joins TRBV5-1 and TRBJ1-1; D gene unclear. Germline V gene lookup returns CDR1 SGHRS and CDR2 YFSETQ. Deletions cut 4 bases from V and 0 bases from J, with 7 bases between. The CDR3 consists of 13 residues. The CDR3 nucleotides are TGCGCCAGCAGCGACTTTCTGAACACTGAAGCTTTCTTT. Translation: CASSDFLNTEAFF.

This sequence joins TRBV11-3 and TRBJ2-5; the D gene is possibly TRBD2 (5 bases). Trimming removed 4 bases from V and 9 bases from J, with 15 bases in between. The CDR3 length is 13 residues. The germline gives CDR1 SGHNT, CDR2 YENEEA. CDR3 sequence (DNA): TGTGCCAGCAGCTCAGGACTCCAGAGACCCCAGTACTTC. Its protein is CASSSGLQRPQYF.

As concerns this clone: Other DNA sequences in this specimen translate into the identical CDR3. This sequence joins TRBV20-1 and TRBJ2-5; no reliable D call. CDR1 is DFQATT and CDR2 is SNEGSKA in the germline V gene (reference sequence). The length of the CDR3 is 10 residues. Trimming took 6 bases from V and 2 from J, leaving 4 bases between them. The CDR3 loop is CSAHQETQYF. CDR3 in DNA: TGCAGTGCGCATCAAGAGACCCAGTACTTC.

The chain combines TRBV5-1 with TRBJ2-7, with 11 nucleotides matching TRBD2. This CDR3 region has 15 residues. Trimming removed 0 bases from V and 7 bases from J; junction bases left unmatched: 6. CDR1 is SGHRS, CDR2 YFSETQ, per germline. CDR3 bases: TGCGCCAGCAGCTTGGACATCCTAGCGGGAGGTGAGCAGTACTTC. Amino acids: CASSLDILAGGEQYF.

This chain uses TRBV18 with TRBJ1-1, with 9 positions matching TRBD1. The CDR3 covers 14 residues. V shed 9 bases, J shed 5 bases, and the junction held 10 bases outside the gene matches. The germline CDR1 and CDR2 sequences are KGHSH and LQKENI. For the CDR3, the DNA is TGTGCCAGTTTACAGGGGGCGGCGGGAACTGAAGCTTTCTTT. Its protein product is CASLQGAAGTEAFF. Full variable domain (remainder filled in from reference TRBV18 and TRBJ1-1): NAGVMQNPRHLVRRRGQEARLRCSPMKGHSHVYWYRQLPEEGLKFMVYLQKENIIDESGMPKERFSAEFPKEGPSILRIQQVVRGDSAAYFCASLQGAAGTEAFFGQGTRLTVV.

The chain couples TRBV6-1 to TRBJ1-4; 9 nucleotides match TRBD1. Germline V gene sequence: CDR1 MNHNS, CDR2 SASEGT. The V gene end was trimmed by 8 bases and the J gene end by 7 bases; junction bases not matched to a gene: 2. The length of the CDR3 is 12 residues. Here the CDR3 DNA reads TGTGCCAGCGGACAGGGGCCTGAAAAACTGTTTTTT. This gives the protein CASGQGPEKLFF.

V gene TRBV4-1 combines with J gene TRBJ1-4, with 11 bases fitting TRBD1. Germline V gives CDR1 MGHRA, CDR2 YSYEKL. V was clipped by 1 base and J by 7 bases; unmatched bases: 5. CDR3 length: 16 amino acids. The CDR3 DNA follows: TGCGCCAGCAGCCAAGGCCCGGGACAGGGGGGTGAAAAACTGTTTTTT. It codes for CASSQGPGQGGEKLFF.

The rearrangement links TRBV7-2 to TRBJ1-2; a weak D match, TRBD1 (5 bases). The germline V gene has CDR1 SGHTA and CDR2 FQGNSA. The CDR3 extends over 13 amino acids. Trimming shortened V by 4 bases and J by 9 bases, and 15 bases separated the two germline ends. The CDR3 nucleotides are TGTGCCAGCAGCTCCTCGACAGTATATAGCTACACCTTC. Translated: CASSSSTVYSYTF.

DNA for the CDR3: TGCGCCAGCAGTGAGTCGAGCGTTCGTAATCAGCCCCAGCATTTT. This translates into CASSESSVRNQPQHF. The chain combines TRBV10-2 with TRBJ1-5, with D uncertain. The V end was cut by 0 bases, the J end by 4 bases, with 10 bases between. Germline values: CDR1 WSHSY, CDR2 SAAADI. CDR3 length: 15 residues.

The chain combines TRBV6-6 with TRBJ1-2; D is unresolved. The CDR3 is made up of 15 amino acids. Germline V lookup: CDR1 MNHNY, CDR2 SVGAGI (reference sequence). The ends were cut back, 0 bases at V and 5 bases at J, with 13 bases in the middle. The CDR3 coding sequence is TGTGCCAGCAGTTACTCATTCGGCAGGTCTTATGGCTACACCTTC. It encodes CASSYSFGRSYGYTF.

The rearrangement uses TRBV2 and TRBJ2-7; D unclear. The CDR3 consists of 14 residues. The V end was cut by 6 bases, the J end by 2 bases, with 14 bases between. CDR1 is SNHLY and CDR2 is FYNNEI in the germline V gene. DNA for the CDR3: TGTGCCAGCAGGACCCCGGTGGCGGCCTACGAGCAGTACTTC. This encodes CASRTPVAAYEQYF.

This chain uses TRBV18 with TRBJ2-3; D is unresolved. In germline, CDR1 is KGHSH, CDR2 LQKENI. The CDR3 loop spans 14 amino acids. Trimming shortened V by 4 bases and J by 0 bases, and 8 bases separated the two germline ends. Here the CDR3 DNA reads TGTGCCAGCTCACAATACGCTAGCACAGATACGCAGTATTTT. Translated, it gives CASSQYASTDTQYF. Using reference TRBV18 and TRBJ2-3 for the parts outside the CDR3, the full variable domain is NAGVMQNPRHLVRRRGQEARLRCSPMKGHSHVYWYRQLPEEGLKFMVYLQKENIIDESGMPKERFSAEFPKEGPSILRIQQVVRGDSAAYFCASSQYASTDTQYFGPGTRLTVL.

As for this clone: Other DNA variants within this sample encode the same CDR3. The J gene is TRBJ2-7, the V gene TRBV18; 9 bases line up with TRBD2. The CDR3 length is 15 residues. Germline lookup yields CDR1 KGHSH and CDR2 LQKENI. V was pared by 3 bases and J by 3 bases, with 6 bases of the junction left unmatched. The CDR3 loop is CASSPSTSGSYEQYF. The DNA of the CDR3 is TGTGCCAGCTCACCGTCGACTAGCGGCAGCTACGAGCAGTACTTC.

This sequence joins TRBV29-1 and TRBJ1-1, with a weak D call TRBD1 (6 bases). The ends were cut back, 2 bases at V and 5 bases at J, with 12 bases in the middle. The CDR3 totals 13 residues. CDR1 and CDR2 (germline): SQVTM, ANQGSEA. This chain's CDR3 is CSVEKGGRTEAFF. CDR3 bases: TGCAGCGTTGAAAAGGGGGGTAGAACTGAAGCTTTCTTT.

The chain uses TRBV25-1 and TRBJ1-4; no reliable D call. V was shortened by 3 bases and J by 2 bases, with 10 bases between the two germline ends. In germline, CDR1 is MGHDK, CDR2 SYGVNS. This CDR3 spans 15 amino acids. The CDR3 DNA sequence: TGTGCCAGCAGTGATTCTTCCGGGACTAATGAAAAACTGTTTTTT. As protein: CASSDSSGTNEKLFF.

This sequence joins TRBV2 and TRBJ2-6; 8 bases fit TRBD2. In germline, CDR1 is SNHLY, CDR2 FYNNEI. The J segment lost 0 bases and the V segment lost 9 bases, leaving 10 bases of the junction unmatched. This CDR3 spans 17 amino acids. CDR3 sequence (DNA): TGTGCCAGTGGTACGGGAGGGCCCGGCTCTGGGGCCAACGTCCTGACTTTC. Protein: CASGTGGPGSGANVLTF.

Remarks on this clone: The sample has other DNA sequences that encode this CDR3 too. The rearrangement links TRBV7-9 to TRBJ2-7; no definite D call. Germline CDR1 and CDR2: SEHNR and FQNEAQ (reference sequence). The V gene lost 0 bases and the J gene lost 3 bases, with 6 bases spanning the gap. The CDR3 is 13 residues long. The CDR3 nucleotides read TGTGCCAGCAGCTTAGCCGGAATCTACGAGCAGTACTTC. This translates into CASSLAGIYEQYF.